Listed below are T cell receptor beta chains from one sample, sequenced in a study of blood T cells in healthy people across ages. TCRdb used MiXCR to reprocess the 5' RACE reads, holding one entry per CDR3 protein. In the table there are some 1.6 million distinct CDR3 sequences, roughly 32% of which are singletons. The specimen sequenced was blood. These receptors all stem from a young woman in good health. CDR3s include the opening cysteine and the closing phenylalanine or tryptophan. A D gene is named only where the DNA matches it firmly. Size is omitted from some rows. Given values are once, few, many or a class for expanded clones.

v_gene	j_gene	d_gene	abundance	CDR3aa	CDR3nt
TRBV12-3/TRBV12-4	TRBJ1-1	NA	few	CASSANVNTEAFF	TGTGCCAGCAGTGCCAATGTGAACACTGAAGCTTTCTTT
TRBV20-1	TRBJ2-7	TRBD1	NA	CSYRGPYEQYF	TGCAGTTACAGGGGGCCATACGAGCAGTACTTC
TRBV6-1	TRBJ1-5	NA	NA	CASSRTGGPGDQPQHF	TGTGCCAGCAGCCGAACGGGCGGACCAGGGGATCAGCCCCAGCATTTT
TRBV7-2	TRBJ2-2	NA	few	CASSSAGHDTGELFF	TGTGCCAGCAGCTCTGCAGGTCACGACACCGGGGAGCTGTTTTTT
TRBV7-2	TRBJ2-7	TRBD2	few	CANSFGRGGYEQYF	TGTGCCAACAGCTTTGGGCGGGGGGGGTACGAGCAGTACTTC
TRBV20-1	TRBJ2-3	TRBD2	NA	CSARTSGYTDTQYF	TGCAGTGCTCGGACTAGCGGCTACACAGATACGCAGTATTTT
TRBV4-2	TRBJ2-1	NA	many	CASSQDLSYNEQFF	TGTGCCAGCAGCCAAGATCTGTCTTACAATGAGCAGTTCTTC
TRBV20-1	TRBJ2-3	TRBD2	NA	CSARRRGGPDTQYF	TGCAGTGCTAGAAGGCGGGGGGGCCCAGATACGCAGTATTTT
TRBV6-1	TRBJ1-5	NA	NA	CASSEGIRSNQPQHF	TGTGCCAGCAGTGAAGGGATCCGAAGCAATCAGCCCCAGCATTTT
TRBV12-3/TRBV12-4	TRBJ2-3	TRBD2	few	CASSLGVAGADTQYF	TGTGCCAGCAGTTTAGGGGTAGCGGGGGCAGATACGCAGTATTTT
TRBV20-1	TRBJ1-1	NA	few	CSAPATGSNTEAFF	TGCAGTGCTCCTGCCACAGGGTCGAACACTGAAGCTTTCTTT
TRBV3-1	TRBJ1-2	NA	NA	CARSQGGRVGGYTF	TGTGCCCGCAGCCAAGGTGGCCGGGTAGGTGGCTACACCTTC
TRBV5-4	TRBJ2-1	NA	many	CASSSSGLPSNEQFF	TGTGCCAGCAGCTCCTCGGGCCTCCCGAGCAATGAGCAGTTCTTC
TRBV4-1	TRBJ2-7	TRBD2	many	CASSQTTSGGDEQYF	TGCGCCAGCAGCCAGACTACTAGCGGGGGCGACGAGCAGTACTTC
TRBV20-1	TRBJ1-2	NA	few	CSVPRDTF	TGCAGTGTCCCTCGAGACACCTTC
TRBV6-1	TRBJ2-7	NA	NA	CTSRENYEQYF	TGTACCAGCAGGGAAAACTACGAGCAGTACTTC
TRBV20-1	TRBJ2-1	NA	NA	CSASNSYSNEQFF	TGCAGTGCTAGTAATAGTTATAGTAATGAGCAGTTCTTC